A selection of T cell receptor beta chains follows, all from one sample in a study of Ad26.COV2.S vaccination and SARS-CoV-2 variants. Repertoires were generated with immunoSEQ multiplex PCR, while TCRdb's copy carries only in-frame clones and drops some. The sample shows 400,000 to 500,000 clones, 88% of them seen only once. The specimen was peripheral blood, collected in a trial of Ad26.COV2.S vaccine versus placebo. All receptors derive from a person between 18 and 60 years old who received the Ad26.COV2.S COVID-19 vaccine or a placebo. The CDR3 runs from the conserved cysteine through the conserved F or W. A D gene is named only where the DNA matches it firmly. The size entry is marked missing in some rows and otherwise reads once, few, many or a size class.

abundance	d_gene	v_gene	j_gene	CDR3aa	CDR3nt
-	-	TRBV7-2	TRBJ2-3	CASSPLGGPDTQYF	TGTGCCAGCAGCCCCCTCGGAGGTCCAGATACGCAGTATTTT
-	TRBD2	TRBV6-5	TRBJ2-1	CASSPRTSGGFEQFF	TGTGCCAGCAGTCCACGGACTAGCGGGGGGTTTGAGCAGTTCTTC
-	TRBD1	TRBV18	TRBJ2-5	CASSSGTVQETQYF	TGTGCCAGCTCGTCCGGGACAGTCCAAGAGACCCAGTACTTC
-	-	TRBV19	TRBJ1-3	CAIRSSGNTIYF	TGTGCGATACGAAGCTCTGGAAACACCATATATTTT
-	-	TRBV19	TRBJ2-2	CASRPRGANTGELFF	TGTGCCAGTAGACCCCGGGGAGCGAACACCGGGGAGCTGTTTTTT
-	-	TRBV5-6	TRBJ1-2	CASSLGGGYTF	TGTGCCAGCAGCTTAGGCGGGGGCTACACCTTC
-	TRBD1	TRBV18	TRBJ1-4	CASSLRTGTNEKLFF	TGTGCCAGCTCACTACGGACAGGGACTAATGAAAAACTGTTTTTT
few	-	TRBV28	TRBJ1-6	CASSLTGIGSPLHF	TGTGCCAGCAGTTTAACCGGGATTGGATCACCCCTCCACTTT
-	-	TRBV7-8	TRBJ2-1	CASGISGQRAEFNEQFF	TGTGCCAGCGGCATATCGGGCCAAAGGGCCGAATTCAATGAGCAGTTCTTC
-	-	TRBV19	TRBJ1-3	CASSAGLSGNTIYF	TGTGCCAGTAGTGCCGGGCTTTCTGGAAACACCATATATTTT
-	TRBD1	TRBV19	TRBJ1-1	CASSSGGGNTEAFF	TGTGCCAGCTCCTCAGGGGGAGGGAACACTGAAGCTTTCTTT